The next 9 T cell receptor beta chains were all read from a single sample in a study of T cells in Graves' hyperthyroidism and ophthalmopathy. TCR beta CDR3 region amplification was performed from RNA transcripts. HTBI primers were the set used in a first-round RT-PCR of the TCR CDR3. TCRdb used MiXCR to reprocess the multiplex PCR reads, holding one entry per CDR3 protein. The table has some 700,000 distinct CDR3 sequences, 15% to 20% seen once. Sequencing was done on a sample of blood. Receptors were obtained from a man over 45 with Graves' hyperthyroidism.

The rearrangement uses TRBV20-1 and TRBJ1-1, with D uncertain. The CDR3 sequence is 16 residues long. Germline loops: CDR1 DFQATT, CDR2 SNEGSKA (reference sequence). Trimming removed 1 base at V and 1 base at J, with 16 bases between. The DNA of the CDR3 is TGCAGTGCTAGAGCCCCGAGGCACCCAAAGAACACTGAAGCTTTCTTT. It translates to CSARAPRHPKNTEAFF.

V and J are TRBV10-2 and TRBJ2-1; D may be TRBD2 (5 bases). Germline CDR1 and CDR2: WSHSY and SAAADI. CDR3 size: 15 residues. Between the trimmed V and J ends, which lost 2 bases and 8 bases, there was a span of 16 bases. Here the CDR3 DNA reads TGCGCCAGCAGTGAGGAGACTACCTTTAGGTATGAGCAGTTCTTC. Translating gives CASSEETTFRYEQFF.

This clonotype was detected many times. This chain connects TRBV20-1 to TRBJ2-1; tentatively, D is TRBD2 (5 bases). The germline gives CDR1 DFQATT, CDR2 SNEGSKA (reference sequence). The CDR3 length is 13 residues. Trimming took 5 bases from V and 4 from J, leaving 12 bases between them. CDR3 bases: TGCAGTGCTGGAGCCACGGGGTACAATGAGCAGTTCTTC. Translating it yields CSAGATGYNEQFF.

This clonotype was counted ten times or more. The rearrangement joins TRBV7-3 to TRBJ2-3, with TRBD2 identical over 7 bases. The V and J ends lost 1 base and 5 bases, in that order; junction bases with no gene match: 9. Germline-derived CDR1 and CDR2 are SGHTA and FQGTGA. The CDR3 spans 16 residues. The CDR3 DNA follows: TGTGCCAGCAGCTTAATGAGAGCGGGACGGAAAGATACGCAGTATTTT. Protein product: CASSLMRAGRKDTQYF.

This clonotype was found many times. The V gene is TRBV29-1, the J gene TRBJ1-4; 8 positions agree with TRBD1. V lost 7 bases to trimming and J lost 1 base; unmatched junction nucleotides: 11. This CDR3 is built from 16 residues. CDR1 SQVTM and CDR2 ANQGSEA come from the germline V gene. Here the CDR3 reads CSGWTGIHGTNEKLFF. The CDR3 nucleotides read TGCAGCGGCTGGACAGGGATCCATGGAACTAATGAAAAACTGTTTTTT.

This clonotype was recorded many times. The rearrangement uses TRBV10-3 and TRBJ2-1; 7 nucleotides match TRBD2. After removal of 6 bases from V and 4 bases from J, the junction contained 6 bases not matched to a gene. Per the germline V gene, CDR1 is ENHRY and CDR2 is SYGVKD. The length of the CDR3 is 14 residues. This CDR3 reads CAIRGTNPYNEQFF. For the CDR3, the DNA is TGTGCCATCAGGGGGACTAACCCATACAATGAGCAGTTCTTC.

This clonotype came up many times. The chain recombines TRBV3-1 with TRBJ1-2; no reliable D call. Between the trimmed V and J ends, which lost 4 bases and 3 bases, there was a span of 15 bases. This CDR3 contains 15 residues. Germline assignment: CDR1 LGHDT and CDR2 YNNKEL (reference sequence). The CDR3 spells CASSPKLRSHYGYTF. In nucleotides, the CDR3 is TGTGCCAGCAGCCCCAAGCTCAGGAGCCACTATGGCTACACCTTC.

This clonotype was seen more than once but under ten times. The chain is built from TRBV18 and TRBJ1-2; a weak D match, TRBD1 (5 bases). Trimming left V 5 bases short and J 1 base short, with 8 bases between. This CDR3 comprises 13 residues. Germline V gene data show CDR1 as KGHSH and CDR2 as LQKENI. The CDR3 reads CASSSDSNYGYTF. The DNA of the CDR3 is TGTGCCAGCTCATCCGACAGTAACTATGGCTACACCTTC.

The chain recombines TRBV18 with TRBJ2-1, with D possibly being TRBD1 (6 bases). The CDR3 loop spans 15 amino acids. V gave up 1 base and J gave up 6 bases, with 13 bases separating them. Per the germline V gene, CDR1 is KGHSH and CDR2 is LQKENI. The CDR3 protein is CASSPRTGHGNEQFF. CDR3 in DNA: TGTGCCAGCTCACCACGAACAGGGCATGGCAATGAGCAGTTCTTC.